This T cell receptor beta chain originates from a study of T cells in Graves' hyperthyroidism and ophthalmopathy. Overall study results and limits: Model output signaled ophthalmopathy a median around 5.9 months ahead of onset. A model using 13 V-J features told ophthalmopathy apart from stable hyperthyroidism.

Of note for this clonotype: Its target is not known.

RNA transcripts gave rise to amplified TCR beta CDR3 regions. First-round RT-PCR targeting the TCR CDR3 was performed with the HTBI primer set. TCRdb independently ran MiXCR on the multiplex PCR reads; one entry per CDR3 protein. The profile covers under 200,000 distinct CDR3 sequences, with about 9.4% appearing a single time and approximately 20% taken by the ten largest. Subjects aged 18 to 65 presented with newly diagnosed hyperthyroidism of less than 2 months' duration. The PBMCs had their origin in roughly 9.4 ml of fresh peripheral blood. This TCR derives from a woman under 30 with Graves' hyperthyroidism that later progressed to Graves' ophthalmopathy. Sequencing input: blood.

The CDR3 protein is CASSLRDRAADTQYF. The CDR3 coding sequence is TGTGCCAGCAGTTTGAGGGACAGGGCCGCAGATACGCAGTATTTT. The chain uses TRBV28 and TRBJ2-3, with 9 bases fitting TRBD1. J gave up 4 bases and V 3 bases, and 5 bases lay outside the gene matches. From germline, CDR1 is MDHEN and CDR2 SYDVKM. The CDR3 sequence is 15 residues long. Full variable domain (rest looked up from reference TRBV28 and TRBJ2-3): DVKVTQSSRYLVKRTGEKVFLECVQDMDHENMFWYRQDPGLGLRLIYFSYDVKMKEKGDIPEGYSVSREKKERFSLILESASTNQTSMYLCASSLRDRAADTQYFGPGTRLTVL.